This entry lists 31 T cell receptor beta chains sequenced from one sample in a study of tumor-infiltrating lymphocytes in primary liver carcinoma. cDNA specific to TCR beta was made from approximately 500 ng of total RNA, with a constant-region primer employed for priming. Three nested multiplex PCR rounds, a slightly modified ARM-PCR method, built the TCR beta libraries. Amplification in the first two PCR rounds was performed using TRBV1-TRBV30 forward primers and a C-beta reverse primer for roughly 9 cycles each. TCRdb fed the multiplex PCR reads into MiXCR, producing one record per CDR3 protein. Of almost 200,000 distinct CDR3 sequences in the sample, about 61% were seen once. The study extracted blood RNA from unsorted whole blood and also extracted germline DNA. Specimen: peripheral blood. These receptor sequences come from a woman between 55 and 75 years old with primary liver carcinoma and hepatitis B virus infection.

CDR3 DNA: TGTGCCAGCAGTAGTAGGGGGCTCTGGAACACCGGGGAGCTGTTTTTT. It yields the protein CASSSRGLWNTGELFF. The rearrangement uses TRBV5-6 and TRBJ2-2; 7 positions match TRBD1. Germline assignment: CDR1 SGHDT and CDR2 YYEEEE. CDR3 length equals 16 residues. J lost 1 base, V lost 5 bases, and 8 bases had no gene match.

This clonotype occurred once. Without the conserved terminal phenylalanine or tryptophan, this CDR3 likely stems from a read error. This chain links TRBV4-2 with TRBJ2-1; D might be TRBD1 (5 bases). This CDR3 is built from 17 residues. Germline V gene sequence: CDR1 LGHNA, CDR2 YNFKEQ. CDR3 amino acids: CASSQEVRVGSYNEQFL. In DNA form, the CDR3 reads TGTGCCAGCAGCCAAGAAGTCAGGGTCGGCTCCTATAATGAGCAGTTCCTC.

With respect to this clonotype: Since the CDR3 does not end with the conserved phenylalanine or tryptophan, this likely comes from a read error. This chain uses TRBV6-5 with TRBJ1-5, with D perhaps TRBD1 (5 bases). V shed 5 bases and J shed 1 base, with 12 bases lying between them. Germline loops: CDR1 MNHEY, CDR2 SVGAGI. The CDR3 is 15 residues long. CDR3 loop: CASSGGVSSNQPQHS. The CDR3 region has the DNA TGTGCCAGCAGTGGGGGGGTCTCGAGCAATCAGCCCCAGCATTCT.

This clonotype was observed a few times. V is TRBV4-1 and J is TRBJ2-3; TRBD2 aligns across 9 bases. V was pared by 0 bases and J by 9 bases, with 4 bases of the junction left unmatched. CDR3 size: 14 residues. CDR1 is MGHRA, CDR2 YSYEKL, per germline. CDR3 in DNA: TGCGCCAGCAGCCAAGATCTGACTAGCGGAACGCAGTATTTT. This codes for CASSQDLTSGTQYF.

A word on this clonotype: One end of the junction varies from germline; a read error may be responsible. V usage is TRBV11-2 and J usage is TRBJ2-7; D possibly corresponds to TRBD2 (5 bases). Germline V gene data show CDR1 as SGHAT and CDR2 as FQNNGV. The CDR3 totals 13 residues. The CDR3 nucleotides are TGCGCCAGCAGCCCGAGCGGACTCTACGAGCAGTACTTC. The encoded protein is CASSPSGLYEQYF.

This clonotype was detected many times. J is TRBJ2-3 and V is TRBV12-3 or TRBV12-4; D may be TRBD2 (6 bases). V lost 6 bases and J 0 bases, leaving 10 bases between the germline ends. The CDR3 is made up of 14 amino acids. CDR3 residues: CASSGRQSTDTQYF. DNA for the CDR3: TGTGCCAGCAGCGGGAGACAAAGCACAGATACGCAGTATTTT.

This chain connects TRBV11-2 to TRBJ2-5, with D maybe TRBD1 (6 bases). The germline CDR1 and CDR2 sequences are SGHAT and FQNNGV. V lost 6 bases and J 11 bases, leaving 22 bases between the germline ends. This CDR3 contains 14 residues. Here the CDR3 DNA reads TGTGCCAGCAGGTACTCAGGGGAACAAGAGAAGCAGTACTTC. This gives the protein CASRYSGEQEKQYF.

The rearrangement joins TRBV18 to TRBJ2-3, with TRBD2 identical over 13 bases. The CDR3 runs 16 residues. J gave up 8 bases and V 5 bases, and 10 bases lay outside the gene matches. Germline values: CDR1 KGHSH, CDR2 LQKENI. CDR3 in DNA: TGTGCCAGCTCATTCTTAGGACTAGCGGGAGCAGTTACGCAGTATTTT. It encodes CASSFLGLAGAVTQYF.

Turning to this clonotype: A read error may be the cause here, since a much bigger clone is one base away. V gene TRBV6-1 combines with J gene TRBJ2-1, with 12 positions matching TRBD2. CDR3 size: 16 residues. Germline-derived CDR1 and CDR2 are MNHNS and SASEGT. The DNA for the CDR3 is TGTGCCAGCAGTCCCCTAGCGGGAGGGTCCTACAATGAGCGGTTCTTC. Amino acid sequence: CASSPLAGGSYNERFF.

The rearrangement joins TRBV12-3 or TRBV12-4 to TRBJ2-1, with D perhaps TRBD2 (5 bases). CDR3 length: 16 amino acids. Trimming removed 9 bases at V and 9 bases at J, with 27 bases between. In DNA form, the CDR3 reads TGTGCCAGTAGTCCCCTTGTTTCTAGCTTCAACAGTGAGCAGTTCTTC. Translation gives CASSPLVSSFNSEQFF.

Note on this clonotype: At one of its ends the junction is not consistent with the germline gene, which may arise from a read error. The CDR3 DNA reads as TGTGCTAGCAGCTCCACTGGACTAGTGGGATACTCCTACGAGCAGTACTTC. This encodes CASSSTGLVGYSYEQYF. The V and J genes are TRBV13 and TRBJ2-7; 7 bases agree with TRBD2. The CDR3 contains 17 residues. Germline V CDR1 and CDR2: PRHDT, FYEKMQ (reference sequence).

In regard to this clonotype: A read error may explain this, as a much larger clone is one base away. V gene TRBV6-5 combines with J gene TRBJ2-2; no clear D. From germline, CDR1 is MNHEY and CDR2 SVGAGI. CDR3 size: 15 residues. The CDR3 protein is CAGSYLSRNGGELFF. The DNA of the CDR3 is TGTGCCGGCAGTTACTTGTCCAGAAACGGCGGGGAGCTGTTTTTT.

This clonotype occurred a few times. Just one base apart from a much larger clone, this may be a read error. V usage is TRBV6-1 and J usage is TRBJ1-5; D is unclear. Per germline, CDR1 MNHNS and CDR2 SASEGT. There are 13 residues in the CDR3. The CDR3: CTSSETSNQPQHF. In DNA, the CDR3 is TGTACCAGCAGTGAAACTAGTAATCAGCCCCAGCATTTT.

For this clonotype: This may come from a read error, since a much larger clone is one base off. This chain links TRBV6-5 with TRBJ1-2; no firm D call. Looked up from germline, CDR1 is MNHEY and CDR2 is SVGAGI. The germline V and J ends were trimmed by 8 bases and 0 bases, with 22 bases remaining between them. The CDR3 contains 17 residues. CDR3 protein: CASAHKAGPSANYGYTF. CDR3 coding DNA: TGTGCCAGCGCGCACAAGGCAGGTCCAAGCGCTAACTATGGCTACACCTTC.

The V call is TRBV6-6, the J call TRBJ2-7; TRBD2 might be the D (6 bases). Germline CDR1 reads MNHNY; CDR2 reads SVGAGI (reference sequence). Trimming pared 8 bases from V and 4 bases from J, leaving 24 bases between. This CDR3 is built from 16 residues. CDR3 nucleotide sequence: TGTGCCAGCTCCTCTCGTTCCGGGATTAGCGGTTACGAGCAGTACTTC. Its translation: CASSSRSGISGYEQYF.

The chain carries TRBV14 and TRBJ2-6; D call uncertain. Trimming took 3 bases from V and 0 from J, leaving 18 bases between them. Per the germline V gene, CDR1 is SGHDN and CDR2 is FVKESK. The CDR3 extends over 19 amino acids. CDR3 DNA: TGTGCCAGCAGCCATTCGGTCTACAAGCTCCCCTCTGGGGCCAACGTCCTGACTTTC. Translating gives CASSHSVYKLPSGANVLTF.

This clonotype came up a few times. This chain connects TRBV4-1 to TRBJ1-4; D is perhaps TRBD1 (5 bases). CDR3 length equals 16 residues. The V end lost 3 bases, the J end lost 8 bases, and 19 bases lay between the germline ends. Germline V gene lookup returns CDR1 MGHRA and CDR2 YSYEKL. CDR3 region: CASSQNSGLLVEKLFF. CDR3 coding DNA: TGCGCCAGCAGCCAGAACTCAGGGCTTTTAGTCGAAAAACTGTTTTTT.

This clonotype was observed many times. The chain employs TRBV6-5 and TRBJ1-6; 8 positions agree with TRBD1. CDR1 MNHEY and CDR2 SVGAGI come from the germline V gene. The CDR3 runs to 15 residues. V gave up 4 bases and J gave up 10 bases; unmatched junction bases: 9. The CDR3, as DNA: TGTGCCAGCAGTTCGCTAGACAGGGGTTGGTCACCCCTCCACTTT. Translated, it gives CASSSLDRGWSPLHF.

In this sample, this clonotype turned up a few times. The rearrangement joins TRBV29-1 to TRBJ2-1; 7 nucleotides match TRBD2. Trimming took 1 base from V and 8 from J; bases not matched to a gene: 8. The CDR3 consists of 14 residues. CDR1 is SQVTM and CDR2 is ANQGSEA in the germline V gene. DNA for the CDR3: TGCAGCGTTGAAGGGGGGGAGGGGTTTGATGAGCAGTTCTTC. Translation gives CSVEGGEGFDEQFF.

In regard to this clonotype: One end of the junction does not line up with germline, which may come from a read error. The chain joins TRBV11-2 to TRBJ2-3, with unresolved D. Germline V lookup: CDR1 SGHAT, CDR2 FQNNGV. This CDR3 has 14 residues. The CDR3 DNA is TGTGCCAGCAGCATAGATCTCCCCTCAGATACGCAGTACTTT. Protein sequence: CASSIDLPSDTQYF.

This clonotype was seen once. Since a much larger clone is just one base distant, this may be a read error. The chain has TRBV4-2 and TRBJ1-2; the D gene is possibly TRBD1 (5 bases). Germline V lookup: CDR1 LGHNA, CDR2 YNFKEQ. This CDR3 has 18 amino acids. The CDR3 bases are TGTGCCAGCAGCCAAGAGGCAACGGGACGGCTATTAGGCTATGACTACACCTTC. The encoded protein is CASSQEATGRLLGYDYTF.

Of note for this clonotype: The junction does not match germline at one end; this may be a read error. The V gene is TRBV12-3 or TRBV12-4, the J gene TRBJ1-2; a weak D match, TRBD1 (5 bases). This CDR3 region has 12 residues. CDR3 in DNA: TGTGCCAACAGTTTACCAGGGATCGGCTACACCTTC. Protein product: CANSLPGIGYTF.

This clonotype was seen only once. At one end, the junction sequence differs from germline, possibly due to a read error. The chain recombines TRBV11-2 with TRBJ2-3; tentative D call: TRBD2 (5 bases). CDR1 SGHAT and CDR2 FQNNGV come from the germline V gene. The CDR3 covers 19 residues. The chain's CDR3 is CASRTDPAMCLAGTDTQYF. In nucleotides, the CDR3 is TGTGCCAGCAGGACGGACCCAGCTATGTGCCTCGCGGGTACAGACACGCAGTATTTT.

As to this clonotype: A much more abundant neighbour one base away suggests this may be a read error. This chain connects TRBV4-2 to TRBJ1-5; perhaps TRBD1 as D (6 bases). This CDR3 spans 15 amino acids. Germline assignment: CDR1 LGHNA and CDR2 YNFKEQ. DNA for the CDR3: TGTGCCAGCAGCCAAGAATACTCAGGGGCTCAGCCCCAGCAGTTT. It translates to CASSQEYSGAQPQQF.

This clonotype was seen a few times. The chain is built from TRBV6-6 and TRBJ1-6, with 8 bases fitting TRBD1. V was pared by 4 bases and J by 6 bases, with 5 bases of the junction left unmatched. This CDR3 region has 15 residues. Germline V gene data show CDR1 as MNHNY and CDR2 as SVGAGI (reference sequence). In DNA form, the CDR3 reads TGTGCCAGCAGTTTGCCGGGACAGGCTAATTCACCCCTCCACTTT. Protein product: CASSLPGQANSPLHF.

This clonotype was found once. Just one base apart from a much larger clone, this may be a read error. This chain joins TRBV28 and TRBJ2-5; D call uncertain. The germline V gene has CDR1 MDHEN and CDR2 SYDVKM. This CDR3 is built from 13 residues. CDR3 loop: CVSSFSRWETQYF. The CDR3 DNA follows: TGTGTCAGCAGTTTTTCGCGTTGGGAGACCCAGTACTTC.

This clonotype appeared once. The CDR3 ends on some other residue instead of the conserved phenylalanine or tryptophan, so this is likely a read error. The chain uses TRBV6-2 or TRBV6-3 and TRBJ2-1; perhaps TRBD2 as D (6 bases). The germline V gene has CDR1 MNHEY and CDR2 SVGEGT. The CDR3 spans 13 residues. Here the CDR3 reads CASAAGFGGEQFI. The CDR3 DNA is TGTGCTAGCGCGGCGGGATTTGGGGGTGAGCAGTTCATC.

A few counts support this clonotype. This chain links TRBV6-5 with TRBJ2-1, with TRBD2 identical over 9 bases. Trimming took 0 bases from V and 6 from J; bases not matched to a gene: 3. The CDR3 totals 15 residues. Germline CDR1 is MNHEY and CDR2 is SVGAGI. The CDR3 DNA reads TGTGCCAGCAGTTACTCTAGCGGGGGCTGCAATGAGCAGTTCTTC. This gives the protein CASSYSSGGCNEQFF.

The rearrangement joins TRBV11-2 to TRBJ2-2; tentative D call: TRBD2 (6 bases). V was trimmed by 3 bases and J by 9 bases, leaving 17 bases between them. Germline CDR1 and CDR2: SGHAT and FQNNGV. This CDR3 comprises 15 residues. The chain's CDR3 is CASSFSGMNIRELFF. CDR3 sequence (DNA): TGTGCCAGCAGCTTTAGCGGAATGAACATCAGGGAGCTGTTTTTT.

This clonotype was counted many times. CDR3: CASSSRGSSSYNEQFF. In DNA, the CDR3 is TGCGCCAGCAGCTCACGAGGGTCTAGCTCCTACAATGAGCAGTTCTTC. The chain couples TRBV4-1 to TRBJ2-1; D might be TRBD2 (5 bases). Trimming shortened V by 5 bases and J by 0 bases, and 14 bases separated the two germline ends. Germline loops: CDR1 MGHRA, CDR2 YSYEKL. The CDR3 runs to 16 residues.

The chain combines TRBV28 with TRBJ2-1; possibly TRBD2 for D (7 bases). The germline V gene encodes CDR1 MDHEN and CDR2 SYDVKM. This CDR3 is built from 15 residues. The V gene lost 8 bases and the J gene lost 6 bases, with 20 bases spanning the gap. CDR3 in amino acids: CASLQGGGGVNEQFF. The CDR3, as DNA: TGTGCCAGCCTTCAAGGGGGGGGAGGGGTCAATGAGCAGTTCTTC.